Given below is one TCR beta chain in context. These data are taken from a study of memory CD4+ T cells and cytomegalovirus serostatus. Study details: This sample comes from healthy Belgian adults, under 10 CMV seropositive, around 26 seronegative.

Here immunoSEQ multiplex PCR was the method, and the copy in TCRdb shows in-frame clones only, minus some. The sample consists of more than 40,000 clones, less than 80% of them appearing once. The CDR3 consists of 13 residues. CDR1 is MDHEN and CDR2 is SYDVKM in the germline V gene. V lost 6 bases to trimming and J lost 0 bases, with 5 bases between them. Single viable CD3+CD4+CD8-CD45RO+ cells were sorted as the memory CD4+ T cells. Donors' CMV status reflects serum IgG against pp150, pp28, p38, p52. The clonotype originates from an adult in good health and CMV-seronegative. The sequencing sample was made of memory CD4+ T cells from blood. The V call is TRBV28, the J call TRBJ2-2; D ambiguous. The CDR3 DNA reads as TGTGCCAGCAGCTGGACGAACACCGGGGAGCTGTTTTTT. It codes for CASSWTNTGELFF.